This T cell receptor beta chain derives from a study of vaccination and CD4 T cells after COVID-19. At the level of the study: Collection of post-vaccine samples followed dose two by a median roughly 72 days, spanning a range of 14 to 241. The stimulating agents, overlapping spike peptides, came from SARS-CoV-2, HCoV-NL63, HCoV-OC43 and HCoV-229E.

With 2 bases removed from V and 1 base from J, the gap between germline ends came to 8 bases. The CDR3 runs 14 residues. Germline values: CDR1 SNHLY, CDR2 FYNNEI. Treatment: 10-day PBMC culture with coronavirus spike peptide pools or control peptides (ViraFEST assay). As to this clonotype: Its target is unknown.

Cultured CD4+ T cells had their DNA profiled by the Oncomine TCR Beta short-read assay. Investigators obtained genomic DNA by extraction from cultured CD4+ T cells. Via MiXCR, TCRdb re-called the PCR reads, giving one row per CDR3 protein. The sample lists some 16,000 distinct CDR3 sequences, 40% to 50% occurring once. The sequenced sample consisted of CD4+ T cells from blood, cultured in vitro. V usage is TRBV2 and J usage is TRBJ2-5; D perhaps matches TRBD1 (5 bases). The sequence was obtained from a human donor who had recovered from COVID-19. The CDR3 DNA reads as TGTGCCAGCAGTGAACGAACAGGCCAAGAGACCCAGTACTTC. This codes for CASSERTGQETQYF.